This T cell receptor beta chain originates from a study of blood T cell repertoires in COVID-19. Looking at the study overall: T cells, B-cell-depleted T cells, or PBMCs provided the cDNA or gDNA that served as material.

V shed 5 bases and J shed 10 bases, with 23 bases lying between them. CDR3 length equals 15 residues. Germline-derived CDR1 and CDR2 are LGHDT and YNNKEL (reference sequence). Libraries were prepared by immunoSEQ multiplex PCR; TCRdb keeps only in-frame clonotypes and omits some of them. The sample has 100,000 to 150,000 clones, 87% seen once. The V call is TRBV3-1 (or the pseudogene TRBV3-2), the J call TRBJ1-1; the D is unclear. This sequence originates from a woman aged 55-70 years with acute or convalescent COVID-19. Sample: peripheral blood. In nucleotides, the CDR3 is TGTGCCAGCAGCTCAGGACTGGCACTAACCTTTGGAGCTTTCTTT. Translation: CASSSGLALTFGAFF.